The clone carrying this TCR beta chain was detected only a few times. The antigen remains unidentified. The data belong to a study of response to subunit inactivated influenza vaccine. Study-level findings and limits: Authors suggested each seasonal influenza vaccination recruits few new T cells.

The CDR3 runs to 14 residues. V was cut by 0 bases and J by 5 bases, with 14 bases left in between. Germline V gene data show CDR1 as DFQATT and CDR2 as SNEGSKA (reference sequence). One entry per CDR3 protein, called by TCRdb with MiXCR from the RT-PCR reads. This sample carries about 780,000 distinct CDR3 sequences, around 18% of them seen once, and the ten largest clones take about a tenth. This clonotype originated in a man between 50 and 59 years old who received an inactivated influenza vaccine. The sample consisted of PBMCs from blood, taken less than 6 days after vaccination. The genes are TRBV20-1 and TRBJ2-7, with a tentative D call TRBD2 (6 bases). CDR3 protein: CSARDRLGADEQYF. The CDR3 nucleotides are TGCAGTGCTAGAGATCGACTAGGGGCGGACGAGCAGTACTTC.